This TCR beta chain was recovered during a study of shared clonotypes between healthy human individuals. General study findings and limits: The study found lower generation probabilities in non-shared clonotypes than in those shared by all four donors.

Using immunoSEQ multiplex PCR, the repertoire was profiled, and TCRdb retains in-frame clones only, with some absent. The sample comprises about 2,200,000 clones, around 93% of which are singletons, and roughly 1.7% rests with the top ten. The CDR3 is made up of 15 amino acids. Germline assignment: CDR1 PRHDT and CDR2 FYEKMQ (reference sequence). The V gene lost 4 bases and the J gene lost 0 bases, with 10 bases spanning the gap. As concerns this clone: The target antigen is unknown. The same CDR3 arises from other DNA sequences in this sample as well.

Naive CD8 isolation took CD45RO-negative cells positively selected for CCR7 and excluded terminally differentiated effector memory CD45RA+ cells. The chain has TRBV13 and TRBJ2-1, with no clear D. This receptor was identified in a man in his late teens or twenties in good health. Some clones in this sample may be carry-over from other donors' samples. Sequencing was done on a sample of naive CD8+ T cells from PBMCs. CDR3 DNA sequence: TGTGCCAGCAGCTCCCTCCCAGGCTCCTACAATGAGCAGTTCTTC. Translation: CASSSLPGSYNEQFF.